The clone carrying this T cell receptor (beta chain) appeared once. The data were taken from a study of blood T cell repertoires in COVID-19. Study summary: The United States, Italy and Spain provided the acute and convalescent COVID-19 samples. The cDNA or gDNA used as material had been derived from T cells, B-cell-depleted T cells, or PBMCs.

The assay was immunoSEQ multiplex PCR, and TCRdb's table has in-frame clones only and misses some. The table lists more than 450,000 clones, roughly 87% of them singletons. Across about two dozen US areas, participants ranged in age from about 18 to 90 years. The sample taken for sequencing was PBMCs or T cells enriched from blood (not recorded which). This receptor was identified in a woman aged 18-35 years who had recovered from COVID-19.

CDR3 region: CASRRAPGTQYF. In DNA form, the CDR3 reads TGTGCCAGCAGAAGAGCTCCGGGGACGCAGTATTTT. The chain couples TRBV12-3 or TRBV12-4 to TRBJ2-3; maybe TRBD2 (5 bases). The CDR3 is 12 residues long. The germline V and J ends were trimmed by 6 bases and 9 bases, with 13 bases remaining between them.